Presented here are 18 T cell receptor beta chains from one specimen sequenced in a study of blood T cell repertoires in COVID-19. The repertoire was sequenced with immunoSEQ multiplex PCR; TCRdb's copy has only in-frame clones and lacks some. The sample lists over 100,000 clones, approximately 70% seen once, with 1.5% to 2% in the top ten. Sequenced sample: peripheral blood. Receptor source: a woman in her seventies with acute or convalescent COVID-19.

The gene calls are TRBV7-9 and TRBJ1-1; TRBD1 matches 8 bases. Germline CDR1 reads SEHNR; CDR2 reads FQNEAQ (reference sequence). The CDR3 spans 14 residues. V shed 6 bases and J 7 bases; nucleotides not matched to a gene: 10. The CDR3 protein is CASSGQGGRSEAFF. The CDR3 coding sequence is TGTGCCAGCAGTGGACAGGGAGGACGGAGTGAAGCTTTCTTT.

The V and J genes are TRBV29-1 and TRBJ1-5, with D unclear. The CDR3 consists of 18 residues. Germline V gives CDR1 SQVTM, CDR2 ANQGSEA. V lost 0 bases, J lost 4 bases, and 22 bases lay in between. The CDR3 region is CSVEDREESLGVNQPQHF. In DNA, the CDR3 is TGCAGCGTTGAAGATAGGGAGGAATCCCTAGGCGTGAATCAGCCCCAGCATTTT.

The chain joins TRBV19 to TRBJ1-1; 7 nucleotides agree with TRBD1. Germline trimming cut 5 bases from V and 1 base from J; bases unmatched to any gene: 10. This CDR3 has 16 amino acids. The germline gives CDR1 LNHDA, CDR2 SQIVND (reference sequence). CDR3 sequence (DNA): TGTGCCAGTAGTTACGTTGGAAGACAGGGGAACACTGAAGCTTTCTTT. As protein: CASSYVGRQGNTEAFF.

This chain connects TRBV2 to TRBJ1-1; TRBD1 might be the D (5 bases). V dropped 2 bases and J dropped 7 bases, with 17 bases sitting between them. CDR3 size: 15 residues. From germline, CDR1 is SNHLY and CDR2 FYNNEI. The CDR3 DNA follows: TGTGCCAGCAGTGAATGGGCGGGGCGGCGCGGTGAAGCTTTCTTT. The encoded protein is CASSEWAGRRGEAFF.

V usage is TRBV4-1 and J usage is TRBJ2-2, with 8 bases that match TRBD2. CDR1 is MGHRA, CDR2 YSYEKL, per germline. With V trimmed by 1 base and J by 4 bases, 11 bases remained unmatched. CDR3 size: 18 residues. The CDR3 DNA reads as TGCGCCAGCAGCCAAGGACGAGGTCGGGGGGGACTCACCGGGGAGCTGTTTTTT. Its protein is CASSQGRGRGGLTGELFF.

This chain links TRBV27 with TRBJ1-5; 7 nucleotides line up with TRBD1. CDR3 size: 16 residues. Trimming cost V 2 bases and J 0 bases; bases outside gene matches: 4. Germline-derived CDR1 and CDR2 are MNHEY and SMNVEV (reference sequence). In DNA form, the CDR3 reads TGTGCCAGCAGTTTAGACAGGGCGAATAGCAATCAGCCCCAGCATTTT. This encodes CASSLDRANSNQPQHF.

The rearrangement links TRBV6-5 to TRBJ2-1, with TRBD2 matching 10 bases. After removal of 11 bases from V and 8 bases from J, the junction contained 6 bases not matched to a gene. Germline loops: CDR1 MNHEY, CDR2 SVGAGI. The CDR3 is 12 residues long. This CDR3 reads CAHKGLADEQFF. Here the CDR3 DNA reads TGTGCCCACAAAGGACTAGCGGATGAGCAGTTCTTC.

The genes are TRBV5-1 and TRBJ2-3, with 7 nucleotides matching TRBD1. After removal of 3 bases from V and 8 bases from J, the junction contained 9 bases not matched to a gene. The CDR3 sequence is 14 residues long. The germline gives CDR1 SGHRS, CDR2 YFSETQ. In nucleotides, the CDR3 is TGCGCCAGCAGCTGGAAGGGGGCTGGGGGTACGCAGTATTTT. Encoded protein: CASSWKGAGGTQYF. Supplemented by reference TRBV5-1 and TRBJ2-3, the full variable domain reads KAGVTQTPRYLIKTRGQQVTLSCSPISGHRSVSWYQQTPGQGLQFLFEYFSETQRNKGNFPGRFSGRQFSNSRSEMNVSTLELGDSALYLCASSWKGAGGTQYFGPGTRLTVL.

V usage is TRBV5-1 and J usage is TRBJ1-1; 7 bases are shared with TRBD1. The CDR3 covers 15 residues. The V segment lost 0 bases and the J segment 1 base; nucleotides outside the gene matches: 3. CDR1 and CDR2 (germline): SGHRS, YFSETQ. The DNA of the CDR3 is TGCGCCAGCAGCTTGGGGACAGGATGGAACACTGAAGCTTTCTTT. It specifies CASSLGTGWNTEAFF.

Here the CDR3 DNA reads TGTGCCACCAGTTTGGGGGCAGGGGAGTCTGGGGCCAACGTCCTGACTTTC. As protein: CATSLGAGESGANVLTF. This rearrangement joins TRBV24-1 to TRBJ2-6; perhaps TRBD1 as D (6 bases). The germline V gene encodes CDR1 KGHDR and CDR2 SFDVKD. CDR3 length: 17 residues. The ends were cut back, 6 bases at V and 1 base at J, with 15 bases in the middle.

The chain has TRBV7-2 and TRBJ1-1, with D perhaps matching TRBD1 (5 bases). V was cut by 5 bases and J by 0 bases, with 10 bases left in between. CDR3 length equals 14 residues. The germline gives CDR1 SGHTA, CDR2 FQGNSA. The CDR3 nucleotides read TGTGCCAGCAGCCCCTCGACAGTGAACACTGAAGCTTTCTTT. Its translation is CASSPSTVNTEAFF.

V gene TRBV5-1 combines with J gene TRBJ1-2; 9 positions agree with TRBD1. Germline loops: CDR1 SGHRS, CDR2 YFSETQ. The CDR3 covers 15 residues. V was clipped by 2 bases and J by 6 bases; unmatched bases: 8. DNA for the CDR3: TGCGCCAGCAGCTTCCAGGGACAGGGAGGAGATGGCTACACCTTC. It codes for CASSFQGQGGDGYTF. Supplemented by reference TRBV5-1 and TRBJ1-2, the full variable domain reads KAGVTQTPRYLIKTRGQQVTLSCSPISGHRSVSWYQQTPGQGLQFLFEYFSETQRNKGNFPGRFSGRQFSNSRSEMNVSTLELGDSALYLCASSFQGQGGDGYTFGSGTRLTVV.

CDR3 nucleotide sequence: TGTGCCAGCAGTGAACGTCCCGGGGATCAGCCCCAGCATTTT. Amino acid sequence: CASSERPGDQPQHF. The V gene is TRBV6-1, the J gene TRBJ1-5; D ambiguous. The V gene lost 2 bases and the J gene lost 5 bases, with 10 bases spanning the gap. The CDR3 covers 14 residues. The germline V gene has CDR1 MNHNS and CDR2 SASEGT.

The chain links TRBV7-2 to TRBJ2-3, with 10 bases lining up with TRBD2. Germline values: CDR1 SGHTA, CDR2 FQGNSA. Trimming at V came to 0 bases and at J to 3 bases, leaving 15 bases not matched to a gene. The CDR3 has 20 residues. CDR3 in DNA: TGTGCCAGCAGCTTAGCCACCCAGTTTTGGCCTAGCGGGAGTACAGATACGCAGTATTTT. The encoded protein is CASSLATQFWPSGSTDTQYF.

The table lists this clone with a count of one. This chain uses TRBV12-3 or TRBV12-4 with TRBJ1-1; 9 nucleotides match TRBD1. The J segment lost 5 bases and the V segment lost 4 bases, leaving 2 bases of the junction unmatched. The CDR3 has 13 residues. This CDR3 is CASSSTGGTEAFF. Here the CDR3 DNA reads TGTGCCAGCAGTTCGACAGGGGGTACTGAAGCTTTCTTT.

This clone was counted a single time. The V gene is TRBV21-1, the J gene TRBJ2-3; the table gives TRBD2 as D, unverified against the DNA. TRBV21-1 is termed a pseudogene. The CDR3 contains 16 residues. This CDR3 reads CASSKASSIDTDTQYF. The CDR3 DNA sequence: TGTGCCAGCAGCAAAGCGTCTAGCATAGACACAGATACGCAGTATTTT.

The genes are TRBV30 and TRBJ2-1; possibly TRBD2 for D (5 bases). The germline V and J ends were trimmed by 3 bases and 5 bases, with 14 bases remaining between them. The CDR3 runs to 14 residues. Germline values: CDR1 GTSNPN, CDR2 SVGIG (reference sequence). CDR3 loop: CAWRWAGLNNEQFF. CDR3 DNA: TGTGCCTGGAGATGGGCGGGCCTGAACAATGAGCAGTTCTTC.

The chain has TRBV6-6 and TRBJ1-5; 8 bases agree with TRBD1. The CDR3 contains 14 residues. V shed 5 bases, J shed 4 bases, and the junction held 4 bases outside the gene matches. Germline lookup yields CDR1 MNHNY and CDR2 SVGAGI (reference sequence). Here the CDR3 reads CASSDRGGNQPQHF. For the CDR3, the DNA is TGTGCCAGCAGTGACAGGGGTGGAAATCAGCCCCAGCATTTT.